Sequencing of this TCR beta chain was carried out in a study of shared clonotypes between healthy human individuals. In this sample, this clone turned up once. V trimming: 4 bases; J trimming: 2 bases; junction bases outside the gene matches: 6. The V gene's germline CDR1 is SGHTS and CDR2 YDEGEE. This CDR3 region has 15 residues. The study ran the assay at deep level. Sequencing used immunoSEQ multiplex PCR; TCRdb keeps in-frame clones, though not all of them. The repertoire holds around 2.1 million clones, with more than 90% as singletons. V usage is TRBV5-8 and J usage is TRBJ2-3; the match to TRBD2 covers 8 bases. The sequencing input was naive CD4+ T cells sorted from blood. Documented subset: CD45RA+ positively selected. This sequence was found in a man aged 18 to 30 in good health. CDR3 protein: CASSGERGPTDTQYF. CDR3 coding DNA: TGTGCCAGCAGCGGAGAGCGGGGGCCCACAGATACGCAGTATTTT.